This TCR beta chain stems from a study of technical replicates of blood from several donors. The repertoire was sequenced with immunoSEQ multiplex PCR; TCRdb's copy has only in-frame clones and lacks some. The sample contains about 13,000 clones, approximately 95% of which appear only once. Germline V gene sequence: CDR1 SGHRS, CDR2 YFSETQ. This CDR3 is built from 15 residues. J gave up 6 bases and V 5 bases, and 11 bases lay outside the gene matches. Sequencing was carried out using PBMCs. The sequence was collected from a human donor in good health. The V gene is TRBV5-1, the J gene TRBJ1-1, with 9 bases lining up with TRBD1. CDR3: CASRDNTGGIAEAFF. As DNA, the CDR3 is TGCGCCAGCAGAGACAATACAGGGGGCATCGCTGAAGCTTTCTTT.